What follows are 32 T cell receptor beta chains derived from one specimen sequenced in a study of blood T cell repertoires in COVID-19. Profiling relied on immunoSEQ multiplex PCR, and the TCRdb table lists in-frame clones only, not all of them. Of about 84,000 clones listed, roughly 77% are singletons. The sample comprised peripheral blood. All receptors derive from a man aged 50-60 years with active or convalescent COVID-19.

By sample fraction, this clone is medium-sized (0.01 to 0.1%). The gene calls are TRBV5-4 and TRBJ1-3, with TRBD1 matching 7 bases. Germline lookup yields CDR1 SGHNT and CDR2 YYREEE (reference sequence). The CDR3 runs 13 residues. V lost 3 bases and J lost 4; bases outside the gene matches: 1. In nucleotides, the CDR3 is TGTGCCAGCAGCTCGGGACAGGGAAACACCATATATTTT. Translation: CASSSGQGNTIYF.

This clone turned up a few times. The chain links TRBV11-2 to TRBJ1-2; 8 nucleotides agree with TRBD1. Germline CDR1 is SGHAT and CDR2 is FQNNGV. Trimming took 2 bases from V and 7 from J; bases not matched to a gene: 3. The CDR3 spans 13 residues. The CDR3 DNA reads TGTGCCAGCAGCTTACAGGGGGCAGGTGGCTACACCTTC. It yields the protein CASSLQGAGGYTF.

The CDR3 region has the DNA TGTGCCAGCAGTTTAATAATTGGGACTGATAACTATGGCTACACCTTC. It is translated as CASSLIIGTDNYGYTF. The rearrangement uses TRBV28 and TRBJ1-2; tentatively, D is TRBD1 (5 bases). The CDR3 contains 16 residues. Trimming cost V 2 bases and J 1 base, with 14 bases left between them. Germline V gene data show CDR1 as MDHEN and CDR2 as SYDVKM.

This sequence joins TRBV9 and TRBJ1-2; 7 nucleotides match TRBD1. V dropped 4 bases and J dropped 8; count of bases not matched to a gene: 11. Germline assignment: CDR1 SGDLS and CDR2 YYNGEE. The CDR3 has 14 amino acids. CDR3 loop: CASSKNTGVGGYTF. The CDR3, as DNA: TGTGCCAGCAGCAAAAATACAGGGGTCGGGGGCTACACCTTC.

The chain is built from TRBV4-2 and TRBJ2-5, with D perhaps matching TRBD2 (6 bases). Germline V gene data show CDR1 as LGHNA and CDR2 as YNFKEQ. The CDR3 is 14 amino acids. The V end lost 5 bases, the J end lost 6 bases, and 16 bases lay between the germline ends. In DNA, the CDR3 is TGTGCCAGCAGCGGGGGGACCGAGGTACAGACCCAGTACTTC. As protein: CASSGGTEVQTQYF.

The CDR3: CASSQTSGALDEQFF. The CDR3 DNA follows: TGTGCCAGCAGCCAAACTAGCGGGGCCCTCGATGAGCAGTTCTTC. V is TRBV7-6 and J is TRBJ2-1; 10 bases match TRBD2. Losses at the gene ends were 5 bases for V and 8 bases for J; bases not matched to a gene: 9. This CDR3 is 15 amino acids long. CDR1 and CDR2 from the germline V gene are SGHVS and FNYEAQ. Looking up the rest from reference TRBV7-6 and TRBJ2-1 gives the full variable domain: GAGVSQSPRYKVTKRGQDVALRCDPISGHVSLYWYRQALGQGPEFLTYFNYEAQQDKSGLPNDRFSAERPEGSISTLTIQRTEQRDSAMYRCASSQTSGALDEQFFGPGTRLTVL.

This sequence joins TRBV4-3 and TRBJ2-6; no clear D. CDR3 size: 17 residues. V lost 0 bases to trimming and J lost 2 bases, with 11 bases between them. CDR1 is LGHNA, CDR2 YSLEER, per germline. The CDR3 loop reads CASSQEGARTGANVLTF. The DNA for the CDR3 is TGCGCCAGCAGCCAAGAGGGCGCCCGCACTGGGGCCAACGTCCTGACTTTC.

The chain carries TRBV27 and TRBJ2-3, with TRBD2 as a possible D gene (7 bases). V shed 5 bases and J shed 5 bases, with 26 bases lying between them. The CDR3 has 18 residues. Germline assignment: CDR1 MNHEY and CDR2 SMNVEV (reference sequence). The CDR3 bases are TGTGCCAGCAGTCCCCCCCGGCGCGGGGGCCAATTAGTAGATACGCAGTATTTT. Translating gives CASSPPRRGGQLVDTQYF.

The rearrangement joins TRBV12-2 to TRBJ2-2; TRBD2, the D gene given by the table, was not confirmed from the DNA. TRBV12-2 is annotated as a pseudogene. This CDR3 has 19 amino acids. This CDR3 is CASRLEPTRRRSWTGELFF. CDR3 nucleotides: TGTGCAAGTCGCTTAGAGCCTACGAGACGGCGGTCTTGGACCGGGGAGCTGTTTTTT.

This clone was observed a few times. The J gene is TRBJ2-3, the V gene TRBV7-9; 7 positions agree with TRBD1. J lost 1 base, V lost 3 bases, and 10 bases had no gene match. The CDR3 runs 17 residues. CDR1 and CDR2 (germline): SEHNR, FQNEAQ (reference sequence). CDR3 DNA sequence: TGTGCCAGCAGCTTCACACAGGGGTCTCATGGCACAGATACGCAGTATTTT. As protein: CASSFTQGSHGTDTQYF.

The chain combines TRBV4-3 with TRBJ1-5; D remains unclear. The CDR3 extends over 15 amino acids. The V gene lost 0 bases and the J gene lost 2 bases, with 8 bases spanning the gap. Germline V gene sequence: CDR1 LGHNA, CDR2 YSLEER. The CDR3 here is CASSQEPRGNQPQHF. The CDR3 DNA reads TGCGCCAGCAGCCAAGAGCCGAGGGGCAATCAGCCCCAGCATTTT.

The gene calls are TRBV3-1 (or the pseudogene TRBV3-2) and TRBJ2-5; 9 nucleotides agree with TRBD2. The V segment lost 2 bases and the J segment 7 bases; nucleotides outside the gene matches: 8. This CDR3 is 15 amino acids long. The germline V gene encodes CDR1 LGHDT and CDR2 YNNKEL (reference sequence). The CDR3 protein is CASSQTQATSGTQYF. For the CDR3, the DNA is TGTGCCAGCAGCCAAACCCAAGCGACTAGCGGGACCCAGTACTTC.

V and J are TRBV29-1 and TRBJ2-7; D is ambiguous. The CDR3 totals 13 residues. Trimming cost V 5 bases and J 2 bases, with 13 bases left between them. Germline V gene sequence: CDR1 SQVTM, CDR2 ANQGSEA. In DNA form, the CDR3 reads TGCAGCGTTTGGGCGTCCCCAACCTACGAGCAGTACTTC. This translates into CSVWASPTYEQYF.

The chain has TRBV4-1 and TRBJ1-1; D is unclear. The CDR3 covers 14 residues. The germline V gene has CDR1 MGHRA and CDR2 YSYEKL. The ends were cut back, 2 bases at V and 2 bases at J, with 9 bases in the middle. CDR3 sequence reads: CASSQREDNTEAFF. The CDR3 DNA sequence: TGCGCCAGCAGCCAACGCGAAGATAACACTGAAGCTTTCTTT.

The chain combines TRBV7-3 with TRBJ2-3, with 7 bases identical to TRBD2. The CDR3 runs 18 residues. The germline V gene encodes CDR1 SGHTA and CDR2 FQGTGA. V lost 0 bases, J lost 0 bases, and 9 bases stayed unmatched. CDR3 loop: CASSLTMGGTTSTDTQYF. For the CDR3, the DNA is TGTGCCAGCAGCTTAACTATGGGGGGGACTACGAGCACAGATACGCAGTATTTT.

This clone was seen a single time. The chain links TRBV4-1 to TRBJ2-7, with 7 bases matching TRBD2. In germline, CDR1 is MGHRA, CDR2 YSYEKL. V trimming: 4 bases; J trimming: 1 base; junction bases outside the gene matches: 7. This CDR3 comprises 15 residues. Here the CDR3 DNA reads TGCGCCAGCAGCCCCGTCTTGCGGGGGTCCTACGAGCAGTACTTC. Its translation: CASSPVLRGSYEQYF.

The CDR3 region is CASSSPGTGIYEQYF. The CDR3 DNA sequence: TGTGCCAGCAGTTCCCCCGGGACAGGGATCTACGAGCAGTACTTC. The J gene is TRBJ2-7, the V gene TRBV27; 9 nucleotides agree with TRBD1. With 4 bases clipped from V and 3 bases from J, the junction kept 7 bases outside the gene matches. The CDR3 loop spans 15 amino acids. Germline V CDR1 and CDR2: MNHEY, SMNVEV (reference sequence).

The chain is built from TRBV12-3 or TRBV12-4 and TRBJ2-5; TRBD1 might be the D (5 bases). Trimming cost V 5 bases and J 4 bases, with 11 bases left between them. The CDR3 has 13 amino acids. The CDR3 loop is CASSVRVGETQYF. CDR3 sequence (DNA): TGTGCCAGCAGTGTCAGGGTGGGAGAGACCCAGTACTTC.

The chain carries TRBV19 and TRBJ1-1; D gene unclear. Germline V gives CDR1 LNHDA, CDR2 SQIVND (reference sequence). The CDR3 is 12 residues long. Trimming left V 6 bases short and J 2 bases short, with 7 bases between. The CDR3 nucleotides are TGTGCCAGTAGGGGAGGCAACACTGAAGCTTTCTTT. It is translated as CASRGGNTEAFF.

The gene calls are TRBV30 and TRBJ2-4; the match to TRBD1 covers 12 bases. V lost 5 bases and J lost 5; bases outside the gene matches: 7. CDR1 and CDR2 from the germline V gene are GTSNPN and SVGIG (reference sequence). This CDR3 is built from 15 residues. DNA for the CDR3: TGTGCCTGGGGGCACGGGACAGGGGGCCAAAACATTCAGTACTTC. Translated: CAWGHGTGGQNIQYF.

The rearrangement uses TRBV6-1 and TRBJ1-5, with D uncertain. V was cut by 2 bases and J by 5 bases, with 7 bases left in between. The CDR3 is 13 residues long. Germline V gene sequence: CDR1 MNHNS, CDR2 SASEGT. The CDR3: CASSESVYQPQHF. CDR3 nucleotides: TGTGCCAGCAGTGAATCGGTATATCAGCCCCAGCATTTT.

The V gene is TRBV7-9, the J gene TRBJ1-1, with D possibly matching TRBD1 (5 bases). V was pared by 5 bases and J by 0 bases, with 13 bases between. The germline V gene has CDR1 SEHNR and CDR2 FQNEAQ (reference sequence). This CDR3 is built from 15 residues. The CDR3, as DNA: TGTGCCAGCAGCCCGGCGGGGGGGATGAACACTGAAGCTTTCTTT. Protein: CASSPAGGMNTEAFF. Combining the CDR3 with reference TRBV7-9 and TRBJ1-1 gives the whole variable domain DTGVSQNPRHKITKRGQNVTFRCDPISEHNRLYWYRQTLGQGPEFLTYFQNEAQLEKSRLLSDRFSAERPKGSFSTLEIQRTEQGDSAMYLCASSPAGGMNTEAFFGQGTRLTVV.

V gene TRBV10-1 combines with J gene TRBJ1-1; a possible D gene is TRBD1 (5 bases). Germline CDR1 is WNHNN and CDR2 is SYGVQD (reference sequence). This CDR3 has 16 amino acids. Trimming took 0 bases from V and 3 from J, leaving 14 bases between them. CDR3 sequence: CASSESTRRVYTEAFF. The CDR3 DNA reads TGCGCCAGCAGTGAGTCGACCCGCAGGGTATACACTGAAGCTTTCTTT.

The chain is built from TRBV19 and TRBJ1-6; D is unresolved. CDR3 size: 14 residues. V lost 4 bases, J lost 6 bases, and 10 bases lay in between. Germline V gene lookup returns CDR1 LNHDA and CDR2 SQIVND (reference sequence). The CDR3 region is CASSRARGNSPLHF. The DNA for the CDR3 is TGTGCCAGTAGTAGGGCGCGGGGTAATTCACCCCTCCACTTT.

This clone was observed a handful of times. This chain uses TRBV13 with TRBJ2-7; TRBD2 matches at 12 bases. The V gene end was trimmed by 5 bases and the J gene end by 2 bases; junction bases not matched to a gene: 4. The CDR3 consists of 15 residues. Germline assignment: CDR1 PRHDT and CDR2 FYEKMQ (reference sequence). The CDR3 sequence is CASSLGLAGTYEQYF. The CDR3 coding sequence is TGTGCCAGCAGCCTTGGACTAGCGGGGACCTACGAGCAGTACTTC.

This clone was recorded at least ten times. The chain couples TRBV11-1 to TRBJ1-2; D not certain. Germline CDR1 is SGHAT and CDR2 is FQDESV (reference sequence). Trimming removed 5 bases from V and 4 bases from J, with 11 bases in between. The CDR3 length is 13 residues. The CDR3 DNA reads TGTGCCAGCAGCCGGCGGTTTTCCTATGGCTACACCTTC. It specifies CASSRRFSYGYTF.

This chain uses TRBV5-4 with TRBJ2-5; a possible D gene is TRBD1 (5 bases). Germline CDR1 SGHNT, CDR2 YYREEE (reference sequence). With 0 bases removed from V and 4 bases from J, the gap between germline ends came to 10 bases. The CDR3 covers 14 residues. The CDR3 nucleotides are TGTGCCAGCAGCTTGGATCAGGGCGGAGAGACCCAGTACTTC. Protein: CASSLDQGGETQYF.

The CDR3 loop is CASSQERANQPQHF. The CDR3 DNA follows: TGTGCCAGCAGCCAAGAGAGGGCCAATCAGCCCCAGCATTTT. The J gene is TRBJ1-5, the V gene TRBV3-1 (or the pseudogene TRBV3-2); D is ambiguous. Trimming pared 0 bases from V and 3 bases from J, leaving 6 bases between. This CDR3 is 14 amino acids long. Germline CDR1 LGHDT, CDR2 YNNKEL (reference sequence).

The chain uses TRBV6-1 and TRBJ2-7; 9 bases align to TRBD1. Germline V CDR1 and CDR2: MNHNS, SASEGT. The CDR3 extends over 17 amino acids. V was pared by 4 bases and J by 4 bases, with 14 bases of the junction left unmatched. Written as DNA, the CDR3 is TGTGCCAGCAGTGGAACCCGACCACGGGACAGGGAGTACGAGCAGTACTTC. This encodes CASSGTRPRDREYEQYF.

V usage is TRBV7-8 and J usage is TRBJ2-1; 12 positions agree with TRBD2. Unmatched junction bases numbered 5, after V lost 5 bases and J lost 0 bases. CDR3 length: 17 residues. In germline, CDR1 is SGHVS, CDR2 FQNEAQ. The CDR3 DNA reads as TGTGCCAGCAGCCCCGGACTAGCGGGGAGCTCCTACAATGAGCAGTTCTTC. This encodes CASSPGLAGSSYNEQFF.

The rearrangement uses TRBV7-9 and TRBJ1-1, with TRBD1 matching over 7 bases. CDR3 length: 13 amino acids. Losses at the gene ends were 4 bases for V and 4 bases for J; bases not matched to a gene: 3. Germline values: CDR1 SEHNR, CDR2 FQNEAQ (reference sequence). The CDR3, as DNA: TGTGCCAGCAGCTCTGACAGGGTCACTGAAGCTTTCTTT. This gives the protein CASSSDRVTEAFF.

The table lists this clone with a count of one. The CDR3 region has the DNA TGTGCCAGCAGCTTACCGGGACAGGGACTAGCTAACTATGGCTACACCTTC. Translating gives CASSLPGQGLANYGYTF. This chain links TRBV7-3 with TRBJ1-2; 9 nucleotides match TRBD1. J lost 0 bases, V lost 2 bases, and 7 bases had no gene match. Germline CDR1 and CDR2: SGHTA and FQGTGA. The CDR3 extends over 17 amino acids.